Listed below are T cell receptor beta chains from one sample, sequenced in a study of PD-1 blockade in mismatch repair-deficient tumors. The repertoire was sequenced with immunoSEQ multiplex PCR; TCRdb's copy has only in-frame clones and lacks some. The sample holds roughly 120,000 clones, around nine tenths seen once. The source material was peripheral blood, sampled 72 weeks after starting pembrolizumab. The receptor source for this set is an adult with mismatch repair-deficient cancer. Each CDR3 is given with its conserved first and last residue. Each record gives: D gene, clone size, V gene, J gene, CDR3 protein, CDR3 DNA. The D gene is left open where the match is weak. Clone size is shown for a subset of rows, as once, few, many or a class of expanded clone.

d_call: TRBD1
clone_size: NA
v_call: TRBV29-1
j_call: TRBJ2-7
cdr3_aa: CSVFGTGGYEQYF
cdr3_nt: TGCAGCGTTTTCGGGACAGGGGGATACGAGCAGTACTTC

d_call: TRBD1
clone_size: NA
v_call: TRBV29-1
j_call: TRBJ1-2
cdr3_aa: CSVEVGWGQGVNYGYTF
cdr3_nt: TGCAGCGTTGAAGTAGGGTGGGGACAGGGAGTTAACTATGGCTACACCTTC

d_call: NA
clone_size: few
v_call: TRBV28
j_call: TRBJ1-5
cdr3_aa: CASSFDRQPQHF
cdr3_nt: TGTGCCAGCAGTTTCGACCGGCAGCCCCAGCATTTT

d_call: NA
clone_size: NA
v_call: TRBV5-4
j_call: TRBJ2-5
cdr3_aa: CASSLAAGPETQYF
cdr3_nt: TGTGCCAGCAGCTTGGCGGCGGGACCAGAGACCCAGTACTTC

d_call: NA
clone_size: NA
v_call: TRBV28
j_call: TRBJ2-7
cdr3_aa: CASSFNYEQYF
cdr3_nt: TGTGCCAGCAGTTTTAACTACGAGCAGTACTTC

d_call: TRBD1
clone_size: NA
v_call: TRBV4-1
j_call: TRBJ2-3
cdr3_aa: CASSLGTGVDTQYF
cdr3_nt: TGCGCCAGCAGCCTCGGGACAGGGGTTGATACGCAGTATTTT

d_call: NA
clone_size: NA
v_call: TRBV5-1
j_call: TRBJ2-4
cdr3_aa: CASSLASKNIQYF
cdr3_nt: TGCGCCAGCAGCTTGGCAAGCAAAAACATTCAGTACTTC

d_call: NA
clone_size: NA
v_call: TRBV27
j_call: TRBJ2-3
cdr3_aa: CASSTLGGTYQDTQYF
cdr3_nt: TGTGCCAGCAGCACCCTCGGGGGAACTTACCAAGATACGCAGTATTTT

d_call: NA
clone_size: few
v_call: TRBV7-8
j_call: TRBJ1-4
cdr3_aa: CASSLGPGDEKLFF
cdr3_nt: TGTGCCAGCAGCTTAGGTCCAGGGGACGAAAAACTGTTTTTT

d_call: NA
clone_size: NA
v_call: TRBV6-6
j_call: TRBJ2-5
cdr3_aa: CASSYLQAMYQETQYF
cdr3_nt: TGTGCCAGCAGTTACCTACAGGCTATGTACCAAGAGACCCAGTACTTC

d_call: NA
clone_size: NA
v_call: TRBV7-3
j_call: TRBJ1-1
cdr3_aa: CASSLRQGTEAFF
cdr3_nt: TGTGCCAGCAGCTTACGGCAGGGCACTGAAGCTTTCTTT

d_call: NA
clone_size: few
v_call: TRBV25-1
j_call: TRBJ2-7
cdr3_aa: CASSDSYEQYF
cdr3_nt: TGTGCCAGCAGTGACTCTTACGAGCAGTACTTC

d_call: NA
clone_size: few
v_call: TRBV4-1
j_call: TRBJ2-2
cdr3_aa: CASSGMASSNTGELFF
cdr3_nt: TGCGCCAGCAGCGGGATGGCTAGTTCGAACACCGGGGAGCTGTTTTTT

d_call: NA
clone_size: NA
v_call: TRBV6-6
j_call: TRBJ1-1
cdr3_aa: CASSAPAWNEAFF
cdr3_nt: TGTGCCAGCAGTGCCCCGGCTTGGAATGAAGCTTTCTTT

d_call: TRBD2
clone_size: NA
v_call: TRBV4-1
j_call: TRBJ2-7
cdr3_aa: CASSHYSSGNVEQYF
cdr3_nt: TGCGCCAGCAGCCACTACTCTAGCGGGAATGTCGAGCAGTACTTC

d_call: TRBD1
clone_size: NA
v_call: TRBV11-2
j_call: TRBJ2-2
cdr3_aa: CASSLAGTGFTGELFF
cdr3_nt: TGTGCCAGCAGCTTGGCCGGGACAGGGTTCACCGGGGAGCTGTTTTTT

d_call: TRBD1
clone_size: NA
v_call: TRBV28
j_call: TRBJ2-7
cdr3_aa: CASSPGTGDTYEQYF
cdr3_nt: TGTGCCAGCAGTCCCGGGACAGGGGATACCTACGAGCAGTACTTC

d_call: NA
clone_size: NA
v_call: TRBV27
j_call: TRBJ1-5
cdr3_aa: CASSFIGPGGNQPQHF
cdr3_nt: TGTGCCAGCAGTTTTATCGGCCCGGGGGGCAATCAGCCCCAGCATTTT

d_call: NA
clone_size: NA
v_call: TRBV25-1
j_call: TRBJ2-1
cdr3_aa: CASNEGPLSAYNEQFF
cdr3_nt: TGTGCCAGCAACGAGGGGCCCCTCTCCGCCTACAATGAGCAGTTCTTC

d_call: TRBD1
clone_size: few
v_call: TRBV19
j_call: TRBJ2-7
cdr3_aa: CASSSTGAYEQYF
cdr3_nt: TGTGCCAGTAGTAGTACAGGGGCCTACGAGCAGTACTTC

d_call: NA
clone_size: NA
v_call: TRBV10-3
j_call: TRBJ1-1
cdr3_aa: CAISDTGAKNTEAFF
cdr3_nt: TGTGCCATCAGTGATACGGGGGCAAAGAACACTGAAGCTTTCTTT

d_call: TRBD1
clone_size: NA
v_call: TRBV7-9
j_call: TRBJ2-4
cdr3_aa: CASSPGQGAAKNIQYF
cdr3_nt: TGTGCCAGCAGCCCCGGACAGGGGGCGGCCAAAAACATTCAGTACTTC

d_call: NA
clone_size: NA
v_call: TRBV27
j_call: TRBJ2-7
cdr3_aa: CASSLFGEQYF
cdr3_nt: TGTGCCAGCAGTTTATTCGGCGAGCAGTACTTC

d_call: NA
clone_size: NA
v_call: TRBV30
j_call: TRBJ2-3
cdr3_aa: CAWSSGRGPIDTQYF
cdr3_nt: TGTGCCTGGAGTTCCGGGAGGGGGCCCATTGATACGCAGTATTTT

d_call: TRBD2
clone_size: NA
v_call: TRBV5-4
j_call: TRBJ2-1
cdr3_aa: CASSFPIAGGTKNEQFF
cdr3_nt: TGTGCCAGCAGCTTTCCTATAGCGGGAGGGACGAAAAATGAGCAGTTCTTC

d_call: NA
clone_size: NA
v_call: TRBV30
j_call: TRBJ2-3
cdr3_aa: CAWRSWGTDTQYF
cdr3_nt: TGTGCCTGGAGGAGCTGGGGAACAGATACGCAGTATTTT